The 20 T cell receptor beta chains below were found in one sample sequenced in a study of blood T cell repertoires in COVID-19. Assay: immunoSEQ multiplex PCR; the TCRdb copy retains only in-frame clones and omits some. The table shows approximately 200,000 clones, with 94% occurring only once. The sequenced material came from peripheral blood. These receptors all come from a young man with COVID-19, enrolled during active disease.

The V gene is TRBV10-2, the J gene TRBJ2-3; TRBD1 is a possible D gene (6 bases). The germline V gene has CDR1 WSHSY and CDR2 SAAADI. The V end lost 8 bases, the J end lost 2 bases, and 8 bases lay between the germline ends. CDR3 length: 12 amino acids. The CDR3 region has the DNA TGCGCCAGCTTGGGGGCCACAGATACGCAGTATTTT. Residues: CASLGATDTQYF.

This clone appeared a single time. V gene TRBV10-3 combines with J gene TRBJ2-7, with D tentatively TRBD1 (6 bases). The CDR3 is 14 amino acids. The germline V gene has CDR1 ENHRY and CDR2 SYGVKD. The ends were cut back, 6 bases at V and 5 bases at J, with 17 bases in the middle. The CDR3 DNA follows: TGTGCCATCAGACCTAACCAGGGGTACGACGAGCAGTACTTC. Translation gives CAIRPNQGYDEQYF.

The chain combines TRBV6-4 with TRBJ1-5, with TRBD1 matching over 7 bases. V was clipped by 6 bases and J by 5 bases; unmatched bases: 13. Germline V gives CDR1 MRHNA, CDR2 SNTAGT. This CDR3 is 16 amino acids long. CDR3 DNA sequence: TGTGCCAGCAGCGACCGTAAAGGGGGCGAGGATCAGCCCCAGCATTTT. It is translated as CASSDRKGGEDQPQHF.

The chain carries TRBV2 and TRBJ2-6; possibly TRBD2 for D (5 bases). The germline V gene has CDR1 SNHLY and CDR2 FYNNEI. Trimming shortened V by 6 bases and J by 0 bases, and 6 bases separated the two germline ends. This CDR3 has 14 amino acids. CDR3 sequence: CASRDFSGANVLTF. As DNA, the CDR3 is TGTGCCAGCAGGGACTTCTCTGGGGCCAACGTCCTGACTTTC.

The gene calls are TRBV4-1 and TRBJ2-5, with D possibly being TRBD1 (5 bases). From germline, CDR1 is MGHRA and CDR2 YSYEKL. The CDR3 consists of 15 residues. V gave up 1 base and J gave up 3 bases, with 12 bases separating them. CDR3 protein: CASSQGTTGEETQYF. DNA for the CDR3: TGCGCCAGCAGCCAAGGGACAACAGGAGAAGAGACCCAGTACTTC.

The chain combines TRBV6-6 with TRBJ2-5; D possibly corresponds to TRBD2 (6 bases). The germline CDR1 and CDR2 sequences are MNHNY and SVGAGI (reference sequence). V lost 2 bases and J lost 5, with 18 bases in between. This CDR3 has 16 residues. In nucleotides, the CDR3 is TGTGCCAGCAGTTACCGCGGGGTTCTGGATAGGGAGACCCAGTACTTC. This gives the protein CASSYRGVLDRETQYF.

This chain uses TRBV3-1 (or the pseudogene TRBV3-2) with TRBJ1-1; D is unresolved. Germline V gives CDR1 LGHDT, CDR2 YNNKEL (reference sequence). The CDR3 length is 13 residues. V gave up 1 base and J gave up 0 bases, with 3 bases separating them. In DNA form, the CDR3 reads TGTGCCAGCAGCCAAGCTCTGAACACTGAAGCTTTCTTT. Its translation: CASSQALNTEAFF.

The rearrangement joins TRBV7-6 to TRBJ2-1; no reliable D call. CDR1 is SGHVS, CDR2 FNYEAQ, per germline. V dropped 3 bases and J dropped 4 bases, with 7 bases sitting between them. This CDR3 is built from 13 residues. CDR3 protein: CASSFNQYNEQFF. CDR3 nucleotides: TGTGCCAGCAGCTTTAATCAGTACAATGAGCAGTTCTTC.

The chain is built from TRBV10-2 and TRBJ1-1; D may be TRBD1 (5 bases). The CDR3 contains 16 residues. The V end lost 1 base, the J end lost 6 bases, and 18 bases lay between the germline ends. Looked up from germline, CDR1 is WSHSY and CDR2 is SAAADI. The CDR3 protein is CASSELAGLAVAEAFF. The DNA of the CDR3 is TGCGCCAGCAGTGAGTTGGCGGGACTCGCAGTGGCTGAAGCTTTCTTT.

The V call is TRBV6-5, the J call TRBJ2-7, with TRBD2 identical over 11 bases. The trim removed 6 bases at V and 4 bases at J, leaving 5 bases unmatched. The germline V gene encodes CDR1 MNHEY and CDR2 SVGAGI. This CDR3 has 14 amino acids. This chain's CDR3 is CASRATSGVYEQYF. DNA of the CDR3: TGTGCCAGCAGGGCGACTAGCGGGGTATACGAGCAGTACTTC.

The V gene is TRBV11-2, the J gene TRBJ2-3; tentatively, D is TRBD1 (6 bases). V lost 5 bases and J lost 0, with 9 bases in between. The CDR3 is 14 amino acids. CDR1 and CDR2 from the germline V gene are SGHAT and FQNNGV. In nucleotides, the CDR3 is TGTGCCAGCAGCATGGGGGCTAGCACAGATACGCAGTATTTT. Its translation is CASSMGASTDTQYF.

The genes are TRBV27 and TRBJ2-7; 9 bases map to TRBD1. The CDR3 is 16 residues long. J gave up 0 bases and V 6 bases, and 9 bases lay outside the gene matches. Germline CDR1 MNHEY, CDR2 SMNVEV (reference sequence). CDR3 coding DNA: TGTGCCAGCAGCTCTTCGACGACAGGGGGCTCCTACGAGCAGTACTTC. It encodes CASSSSTTGGSYEQYF.

The chain recombines TRBV11-2 with TRBJ2-3, with 9 bases lining up with TRBD2. The CDR3 totals 16 residues. The junction had 12 bases not matched to a gene; V was cut back by 6 bases and J by 5 bases. CDR1 is SGHAT and CDR2 is FQNNGV in the germline V gene. CDR3 protein: CASRPTAGGPGDTQYF. The DNA of the CDR3 is TGTGCCAGCAGACCCACGGCGGGGGGGCCGGGAGATACGCAGTATTTT.

The rearrangement links TRBV28 to TRBJ1-1; the D gene is possibly TRBD1 (5 bases). The V and J ends lost 4 bases and 0 bases respectively, with 12 bases between them. The CDR3 has 15 amino acids. CDR1 MDHEN and CDR2 SYDVKM come from the germline V gene. CDR3 sequence: CASSSGGTVNTEAFF. As DNA, the CDR3 is TGTGCCAGCAGTTCGGGGGGGACGGTGAACACTGAAGCTTTCTTT.

The chain couples TRBV14 to TRBJ1-1; 10 bases match TRBD1. The trim removed 3 bases at V and 5 bases at J, leaving 0 bases unmatched. The CDR3 extends over 13 amino acids. Looked up from germline, CDR1 is SGHDN and CDR2 is FVKESK. Here the CDR3 reads CASSQDRGTEAFF. CDR3 nucleotide sequence: TGTGCCAGCAGCCAGGACAGGGGGACTGAAGCTTTCTTT. Using reference TRBV14 and TRBJ1-1 for the parts outside the CDR3, the full variable domain is EAGVTQFPSHSVIEKGQTVTLRCDPISGHDNLYWYRRVMGKEIKFLLHFVKESKQDESGMPNNRFLAERTGGTYSTLKVQPAELEDSGVYFCASSQDRGTEAFFGQGTRLTVV.

This rearrangement joins TRBV5-4 to TRBJ1-2, with TRBD1 as a possible D gene (6 bases). This CDR3 contains 13 residues. Trimming pared 4 bases from V and 4 bases from J, leaving 11 bases between. Germline V gene data show CDR1 as SGHNT and CDR2 as YYREEE (reference sequence). As DNA, the CDR3 is TGTGCCAGCAGCATACAGGGTACCTATGGCTACACCTTC. This translates into CASSIQGTYGYTF.

J is TRBJ1-1 and V is TRBV7-9; D gene ambiguous. V lost 0 bases, J lost 4 bases, and 3 bases lay in between. Germline V gene data show CDR1 as SEHNR and CDR2 as FQNEAQ (reference sequence). This CDR3 is 12 amino acids long. Here the CDR3 reads CASSLAATEAFF. The CDR3 DNA follows: TGTGCCAGCAGCTTAGCAGCCACTGAAGCTTTCTTT.

The V call is TRBV6-1, the J call TRBJ2-7; weak D call: TRBD1 (5 bases). This CDR3 comprises 13 residues. Germline V gene sequence: CDR1 MNHNS, CDR2 SASEGT. Trimming took off 3 bases at V and 2 bases at J, with 8 bases between the two ends. The CDR3 bases are TGTGCCAGCAGTGACAGGGTACCCTACGAGCAGTACTTC. It is translated as CASSDRVPYEQYF.

The chain links TRBV7-9 to TRBJ1-2; D not resolved. The CDR3 is 15 amino acids. Trimming removed 1 base at V and 1 base at J, with 10 bases between. Germline V gene data show CDR1 as SEHNR and CDR2 as FQNEAQ (reference sequence). CDR3 sequence (DNA): TGTGCCAGCAGCTTAGGGCAGGAATATAACTATGGCTACACCTTC. Protein: CASSLGQEYNYGYTF.

The chain links TRBV6-5 to TRBJ1-1; TRBD1 agrees at 11 bases. Per the germline V gene, CDR1 is MNHEY and CDR2 is SVGAGI. This CDR3 spans 14 amino acids. J lost 3 bases, V lost 11 bases, and 8 bases had no gene match. This CDR3 is CAGGTGQGDTEAFF. The CDR3 nucleotides read TGTGCCGGAGGAACGGGACAGGGGGACACTGAAGCTTTCTTT.